The 22 T cell receptor beta chains in this list originate from one sample, sequenced in a study of PD-1 blockade in classical Hodgkin lymphoma (dated by TCRdb to the early 2020s). The library was obtained by the immunoSEQ multiplex PCR assay. The clones in this table, taken by TCRdb from immuneACCESS, are in-frame only. Not every clone is retained; where verified, under half of the shortfall comes from an unresolved V gene, and the cause of the rest is unknown. The sample data list about 15,000 clones, and roughly 60% of these were observed just once. 8.3% of the sample comes from the top ten. The sample's time point label, decoded: cycle 2 day 1 (C2D1) of nivolumab. Relapse after autologous stem cell transplantation had occurred in all trial patients, and cohorts A, B and C were distinguished by prior brentuximab vedotin exposure. Specimen: peripheral blood mononuclear cells (PBMCs), collected before the second cycle of nivolumab. These receptors were obtained from a human donor with classical Hodgkin lymphoma.

This sequence joins TRBV5-4 and TRBJ2-5, with 8 positions matching TRBD2. The ends lost 0 bases at V and 2 bases at J; junction bases unmatched: 6. The CDR3 is 16 residues long. Germline values: CDR1 SGHNT, CDR2 YYREEE (reference sequence). The CDR3 sequence: CASSLGLAGTQETQYF. The CDR3 coding sequence is TGTGCCAGCAGCTTGGGGTTAGCGGGGACGCAAGAGACCCAGTACTTC.

V is TRBV9 and J is TRBJ2-1; 7 nucleotides agree with TRBD2. Germline V gene sequence: CDR1 SGDLS, CDR2 YYNGEE. The CDR3 totals 15 residues. The junction had 4 bases not matched to a gene; V was cut back by 0 bases and J by 4 bases. The CDR3 region has the DNA TGTGCCAGCAGCGTAGCAGCGGGAATTTACAATGAGCAGTTCTTC. It yields the protein CASSVAAGIYNEQFF.

This clone was found a few times. The J gene is TRBJ2-5, the V gene TRBV4-1; 7 nucleotides agree with TRBD1. The end of the DNA aligns better with TRBJ2-7, so the J call may be wrong. From germline, CDR1 is MGHRA and CDR2 YSYEKL. The CDR3 is 16 residues long. The CDR3 loop is CASSQAQTGQAYEQYF. The CDR3 bases are TGCGCCAGCAGCCAAGCCCAGACAGGGCAAGCCTACGAGCAGTACTTC.

This clone was seen more than once but under ten times. V and J are TRBV27 and TRBJ2-7, with a tentative D call TRBD1 (5 bases). The CDR3 is made up of 14 amino acids. Deletions cut 3 bases from V and 3 bases from J, with 12 bases between. Germline CDR1 reads MNHEY; CDR2 reads SMNVEV (reference sequence). The CDR3 loop is CASSFIDRNYEQYF. The DNA of the CDR3 is TGTGCCAGCAGTTTTATCGACAGAAACTACGAGCAGTACTTC.

The gene calls are TRBV6-5 and TRBJ2-7; D gene unclear. CDR1 is MNHEY, CDR2 SVGAGI, per germline. CDR3 size: 13 residues. V lost 4 bases to trimming and J lost 1 base, with 8 bases between them. In DNA, the CDR3 is TGTGCCAGCAGTTTAGCCAGATCCTACGAGCAGTACTTC. The encoded protein is CASSLARSYEQYF.

The J gene is TRBJ2-1, the V gene TRBV7-6; the D call may be TRBD1 or TRBD2 (5 bases each). V was clipped by 1 base and J by 5 bases, with 12 bases between them. The CDR3 covers 15 residues. Germline loops: CDR1 SGHVS, CDR2 FNYEAQ. The DNA for the CDR3 is TGTGCCAGCAGCTTAGGTACGGGGCCCCACAATGAGCAGTTCTTC. As protein: CASSLGTGPHNEQFF.

A few counts support this clone. The V call is TRBV13, the J call TRBJ2-7, with 7 bases that match TRBD1. CDR3 length equals 15 residues. J lost 0 bases, V lost 3 bases, and 5 bases had no gene match. Germline CDR1 is PRHDT and CDR2 is FYEKMQ (reference sequence). CDR3 in amino acids: CASSFWGQSSYEQYF. DNA of the CDR3: TGTGCCAGCAGCTTTTGGGGACAGAGCTCCTACGAGCAGTACTTC.

A few counts support this clone. The rearrangement uses TRBV27 and TRBJ2-4; TRBD2 is a possible D gene (7 bases). This CDR3 has 15 residues. In germline, CDR1 is MNHEY, CDR2 SMNVEV (reference sequence). Trimming took 5 bases from V and 9 from J, leaving 20 bases between them. DNA for the CDR3: TGTGCCAGCAGTCCAACTACACAGGGCGGGGGCATTCAGTACTTC. Residues: CASSPTTQGGGIQYF.

This rearrangement joins TRBV2 to TRBJ1-5; weak D call: TRBD1 (6 bases). CDR1 is SNHLY, CDR2 FYNNEI, per germline. The CDR3 is 15 residues long. V gave up 1 base and J gave up 0 bases, with 7 bases separating them. CDR3 region: CASSEGTVSNQPQHF. CDR3 nucleotides: TGTGCCAGCAGTGAAGGGACAGTTAGCAATCAGCCCCAGCATTTT.

There are a few counts of this clone. V usage is TRBV15 and J usage is TRBJ1-4; TRBD1 might be the D (6 bases). The V gene lost 0 bases and the J gene lost 11 bases, with 10 bases spanning the gap. CDR1 LNHNV and CDR2 YYDKDF come from the germline V gene (reference sequence). There are 13 residues in the CDR3. CDR3 DNA sequence: TGTGCCACCAGCAGAGATCGGGGGCTGAAACTGTTTTTT. It yields the protein CATSRDRGLKLFF.

The chain has TRBV5-4 and TRBJ2-3; 11 bases agree with TRBD1. From germline, CDR1 is SGHNT and CDR2 YYREEE (reference sequence). CDR3 length equals 15 residues. Germline trimming cut 4 bases from V and 2 bases from J; bases unmatched to any gene: 3. The CDR3 sequence: CASSRGQGATDTQYF. The CDR3, as DNA: TGTGCCAGCAGCAGAGGACAGGGGGCCACAGATACGCAGTATTTT. The full variable domain, with the rest looked up from reference TRBV5-4 and TRBJ2-3, is ETGVTQSPTHLIKTRGQQVTLRCSSQSGHNTVSWYQQALGQGPQFIFQYYREEENGRGNFPPRFSGLQFPNYSSELNVNALELDDSALYLCASSRGQGATDTQYFGPGTRLTVL.

In the case of this clone: Compared with germline, one end of the junction differs, possibly owing to a read error. V and J are TRBV2 and TRBJ2-7; D ambiguous. Germline CDR1 reads SNHLY; CDR2 reads FYNNEI. This CDR3 contains 12 residues. The CDR3 region is CASRDTTDEQYF. The DNA of the CDR3 is TGTGCCAGCCGTGACACCACCGACGAGCAGTACTTC.

This clone has a single count. The chain uses TRBV6-5 and TRBJ2-7, with 10 bases lining up with TRBD2. The CDR3 loop spans 15 amino acids. After removal of 7 bases from V and 7 bases from J, the junction contained 13 bases not matched to a gene. Germline V CDR1 and CDR2: MNHEY, SVGAGI. CDR3 in amino acids: CASNQRSSGSAEQYF. CDR3 bases: TGTGCCAGCAACCAAAGGTCTAGCGGGAGTGCAGAGCAGTACTTC.

This rearrangement joins TRBV5-1 to TRBJ1-1, with D perhaps matching TRBD1 (5 bases). The CDR3 runs to 16 residues. Germline loops: CDR1 SGHRS, CDR2 YFSETQ. V was pared by 2 bases and J by 6 bases, with 20 bases between. The CDR3 coding sequence is TGCGCCAGCAGCTTTGGGGGATACATGTTCGGTGCTGAAGCTTTCTTT. The encoded protein is CASSFGGYMFGAEAFF.

The chain carries TRBV5-1 and TRBJ2-7; D not certain. The CDR3 extends over 14 amino acids. V was pared by 0 bases and J by 0 bases, with 7 bases between. The germline gives CDR1 SGHRS, CDR2 YFSETQ. As DNA, the CDR3 is TGCGCCAGCAGCTTGGCGGTTAGCTCCTACGAGCAGTACTTC. It is translated as CASSLAVSSYEQYF.

This clone was seen a single time. A single base separates this from a much larger clone, so it may be a read error. The chain couples TRBV6-6 to TRBJ1-6; TRBD1 might be the D (5 bases). Trimming removed 7 bases from V and 8 bases from J, with 21 bases in between. The CDR3 sequence is 16 residues long. Germline CDR1 MNHNY, CDR2 SVGAGI (reference sequence). The CDR3 loop reads CASKRPPGARDSPLHF. The DNA of the CDR3 is TGTGCCAGCAAACGTCCCCCTGGGGCCCGGGATTCACCCCTCCACTTT.

The chain uses TRBV27 and TRBJ2-6; TRBD2 aligns across 7 bases. V shed 6 bases, J shed 2 bases, and the junction held 10 bases outside the gene matches. Germline assignment: CDR1 MNHEY and CDR2 SMNVEV (reference sequence). The CDR3 spans 17 residues. CDR3 amino acids: CASSQTSRGAGANVLTF. CDR3 DNA: TGTGCCAGCAGCCAGACTTCCCGGGGGGCTGGGGCCAACGTCCTGACTTTC.

This clone was picked up a small number of times. For the CDR3, the DNA is TGTGCCAGTAGTGTGACAGGAGGGGGGCTATACGAGCAGTACTTC. It codes for CASSVTGGGLYEQYF. The chain carries TRBV19 and TRBJ2-7; either TRBD1 or TRBD2 may fit D (6 bases each). The germline V gene has CDR1 LNHDA and CDR2 SQIVND (reference sequence). The germline V and J ends were trimmed by 5 bases and 4 bases, with 18 bases remaining between them. This CDR3 is 15 amino acids long. The whole variable domain, remainder taken from reference TRBV19 and TRBJ2-7, is DGGITQSPKYLFRKEGQNVTLSCEQNLNHDAMYWYRQDPGQGLRLIYYSQIVNDFQKGDIAEGYSVSREKKESFPLTVTSAQKNPTAFYLCASSVTGGGLYEQYFGPGTRLTVT.

CDR3 bases: TGTGCCATCAGCCACCCCGGACTCCAGAATGAGCAGTTCTTC. Translation: CAISHPGLQNEQFF. The chain recombines TRBV10-3 with TRBJ2-1, with TRBD2 as a possible D gene (5 bases). V lost 6 bases and J lost 7, with 16 bases in between. This CDR3 is built from 14 residues. Per the germline V gene, CDR1 is ENHRY and CDR2 is SYGVKD.

This clone was picked up a small number of times. The genes are TRBV4-2 and TRBJ1-3; D ambiguous. This CDR3 comprises 16 residues. The germline V gene has CDR1 LGHNA and CDR2 YNFKEQ. V was trimmed by 0 bases and J by 3 bases, leaving 12 bases between them. CDR3: CASSQEGRVGGNTIYF. CDR3 in DNA: TGTGCCAGCAGCCAAGAGGGTAGGGTAGGTGGAAACACCATATATTTT.

The genes are TRBV29-1 and TRBJ2-1, with a tentative D call TRBD2 (6 bases). The CDR3 contains 13 residues. Trimming left V 3 bases short and J 7 bases short, with 13 bases between. In germline, CDR1 is SQVTM, CDR2 ANQGSEA. CDR3 in amino acids: CSVEGRLGNEQFF. In DNA form, the CDR3 reads TGCAGCGTTGAGGGGAGACTAGGGAATGAGCAGTTCTTC.

The chain is built from TRBV18 and TRBJ2-7; no clear D gene. This CDR3 comprises 14 residues. Looked up from germline, CDR1 is KGHSH and CDR2 is LQKENI. Trimming took 3 bases from V and 0 from J, leaving 9 bases between them. The CDR3 DNA sequence: TGTGCCAGCTCACCCACGTCTAGCTCCTACGAGCAGTACTTC. Amino acid sequence: CASSPTSSSYEQYF.